Sequencing of this TCR beta chain was carried out in a study of CD8 T cells in ankylosing spondylitis (dated by TCRdb to 2017 to 2019). Context from the whole study: The study profiled T cell receptor beta repertoires in healthy donors and ankylosing spondylitis patients to find disease-linked TCR variants. The full study cohort comprised roughly 24 ankylosing spondylitis patients and approximately 100 healthy donors. Peripheral blood samples were taken, and synovial fluid was additionally collected from ankylosing spondylitis patients. What the study reported, not specific to this receptor: The disease-linked clones were reported to be significantly enriched in matched synovial fluid samples from ankylosing spondylitis patients. A TCR beta motif of fewer than 10 highly homologous amino acid variants appeared characteristic of blood from ankylosing spondylitis patients. A CD8+ phenotype was shown by the disease-linked clones, which were found at relatively low frequencies in peripheral blood. Some motif variants had previously been reported in the synovial fluid and blood of reactive arthritis patients, which suggests shared mechanisms of disease initiation.

Of note for this clonotype: This clone's antigen is unknown. Base qualities are missing; no much larger clone stands one base away.

Counted from cysteine to phenylalanine, this CDR3 has 16 amino acids. Kept here is only the CDR3 DNA, which spans 48 bases and is read in frame from base 1. From the germline V gene, CDR1 is SGHDT and CDR2 is YYEEEE. The germline V end is reduced by 5 bases and the J end by 2 bases; junction bases left unmatched: 8. The instrument was an Illumina HiSeq 2500. TCR beta libraries were prepared by quantitative 5'-RACE with molecular barcodes. The study's own analysis went as follows. To identify disease-linked TCR variants, a new computational method was used, one built on a probabilistic model of VDJ rearrangement. The public reads were quality trimmed at Q25 with fastp and then assembled into clones with MiXCR by TCRdb, keeping productive beta chains. Every CDR3 protein is listed once, alongside the most common genes and DNA of its rows. TCRdb's processing, not the study's, gives the V and J calls here. This sample has about 130,000 distinct CDR3 sequences in its table, and more than 5.5% of those were observed once. The top ten constitute 9.5% to 15% of the sample.

The sample comprised blood, either unsorted or a sorted T cell fraction (not recorded which). The sequence derives from a female donor with ankylosing spondylitis or in good health (not recorded which). The V gene is TRBV5-6 and the J gene is TRBJ2-3; 10 bases in the junction line up with TRBD2. CDR3 sequence: CASSSLAGTYTDTQYF. The nucleotide sequence reads TGTGCCAGCAGTTCACTAGCGGGGACGTACACAGATACGCAGTATTTT.